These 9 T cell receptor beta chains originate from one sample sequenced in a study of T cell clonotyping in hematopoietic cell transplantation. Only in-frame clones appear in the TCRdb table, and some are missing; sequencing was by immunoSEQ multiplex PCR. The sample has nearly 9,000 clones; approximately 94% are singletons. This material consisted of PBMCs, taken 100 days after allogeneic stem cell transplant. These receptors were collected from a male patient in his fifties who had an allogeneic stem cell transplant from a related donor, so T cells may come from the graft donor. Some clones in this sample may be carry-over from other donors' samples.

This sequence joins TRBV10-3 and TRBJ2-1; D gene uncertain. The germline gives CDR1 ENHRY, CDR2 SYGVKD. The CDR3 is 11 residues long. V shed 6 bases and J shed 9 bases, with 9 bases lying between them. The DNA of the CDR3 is TGTGCCATCAGGGAATCAAGTGAGCAGTTCTTC. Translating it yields CAIRESSEQFF.

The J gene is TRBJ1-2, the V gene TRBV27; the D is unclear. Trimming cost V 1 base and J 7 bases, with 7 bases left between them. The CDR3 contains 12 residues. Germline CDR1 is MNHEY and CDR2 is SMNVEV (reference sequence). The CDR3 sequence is CASSLYGVGYTF. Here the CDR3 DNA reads TGTGCCAGCAGTTTATACGGAGTTGGCTACACCTTC.

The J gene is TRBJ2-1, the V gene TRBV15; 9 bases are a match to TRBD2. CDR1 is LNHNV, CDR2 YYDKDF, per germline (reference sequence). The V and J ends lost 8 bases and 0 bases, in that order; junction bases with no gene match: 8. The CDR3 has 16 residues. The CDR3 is CATASGAPISYNEQFF. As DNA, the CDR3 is TGTGCCACCGCTAGCGGGGCCCCGATCTCCTACAATGAGCAGTTCTTC. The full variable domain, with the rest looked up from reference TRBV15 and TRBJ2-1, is DAMVIQNPRYQVTQFGKPVTLSCSQTLNHNVMYWYQQKSSQAPKLLFHYYDKDFNNEADTPDNFQSRRPNTSFCFLDIRSPGLGDTAMYLCATASGAPISYNEQFFGPGTRLTVL.

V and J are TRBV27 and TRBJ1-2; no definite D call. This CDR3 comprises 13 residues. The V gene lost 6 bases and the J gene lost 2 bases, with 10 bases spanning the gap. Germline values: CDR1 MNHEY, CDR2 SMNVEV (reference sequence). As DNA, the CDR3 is TGTGCCAGCAGAGCAGAGGAAAACTATGGCTACACCTTC. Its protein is CASRAEENYGYTF.

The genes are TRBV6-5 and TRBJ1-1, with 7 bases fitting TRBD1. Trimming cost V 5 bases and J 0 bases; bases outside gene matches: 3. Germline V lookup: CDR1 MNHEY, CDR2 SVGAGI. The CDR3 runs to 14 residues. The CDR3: CASSLGQVNTEAFF. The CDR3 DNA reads TGTGCCAGCAGTCTCGGACAGGTGAACACTGAAGCTTTCTTT.

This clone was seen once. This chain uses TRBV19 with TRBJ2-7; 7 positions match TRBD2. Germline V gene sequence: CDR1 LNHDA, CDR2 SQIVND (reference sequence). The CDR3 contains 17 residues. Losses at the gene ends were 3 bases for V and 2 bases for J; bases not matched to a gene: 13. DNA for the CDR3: TGTGCCAGTAGTATTCTCCCGAGCGGGAACCCCCCCTACGAGCAGTACTTC. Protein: CASSILPSGNPPYEQYF.

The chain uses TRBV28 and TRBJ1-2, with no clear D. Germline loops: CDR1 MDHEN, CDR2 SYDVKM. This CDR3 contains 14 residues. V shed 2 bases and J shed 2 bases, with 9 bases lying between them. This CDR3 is CASSLVRENYGYTF. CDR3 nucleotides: TGTGCCAGCAGTTTAGTGCGAGAAAACTATGGCTACACCTTC.

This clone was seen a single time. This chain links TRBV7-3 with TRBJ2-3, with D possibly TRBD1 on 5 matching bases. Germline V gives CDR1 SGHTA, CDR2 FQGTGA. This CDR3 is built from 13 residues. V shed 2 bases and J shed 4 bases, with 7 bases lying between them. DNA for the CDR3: TGTGCCAGCAGCTTAGTAGGGGCAGATACGCAGTATTTT. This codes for CASSLVGADTQYF.

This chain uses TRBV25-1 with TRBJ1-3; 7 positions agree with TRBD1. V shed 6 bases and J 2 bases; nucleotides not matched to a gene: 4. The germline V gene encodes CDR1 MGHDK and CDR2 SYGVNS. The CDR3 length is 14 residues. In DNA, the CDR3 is TGTGCCAGCAGGAGGACAGGAGCTGGAAACACCATATATTTT. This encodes CASRRTGAGNTIYF. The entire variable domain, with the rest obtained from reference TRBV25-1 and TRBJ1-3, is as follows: EADIYQTPRYLVIGTGKKITLECSQTMGHDKMYWYQQDPGMELHLIHYSYGVNSTEKGDLSSESTVSRIRTEHFPLTLESARPSHTSQYLCASRRTGAGNTIYFGEGSWLTVV.